Below, one T cell receptor (beta chain) is given with its context. Its antigen remains unknown. This sample was included in a study of graft-versus-host responses after intestinal transplantation. Study overall: Each of the recipients got a multivisceral, liver-intestinal, or isolated intestinal transplant. Among the recipients, all got anti-thymocyte globulin induction and then tacrolimus and steroids for two to four years. Study-wide results and caveats: The highest levels of circulating GvH clones went along with early declines in HvG clones after transplant.

The protocol was immunoSEQ multiplex PCR, while the TCRdb copy is restricted to in-frame clones and leaves out a portion. The table shows fewer than 75,000 clones, with 85% to 90% occurring only once. Trimming at V came to 7 bases and at J to 5 bases, leaving 11 bases not matched to a gene. CDR1 and CDR2 from the germline V gene are SQVTM and ANQGSEA. This CDR3 region has 14 residues. The material sequenced was PBMCs, taken 26 days after transplant. The clonotype comes from a human patient who received an intestinal transplant, so some T cells may come from the graft donor. The chain recombines TRBV29-1 with TRBJ2-5, with 9 nucleotides matching TRBD1. CDR3 loop: CSAKVGGTGETQYF. In DNA form, the CDR3 reads TGCAGCGCCAAGGTCGGCGGGACAGGGGAGACCCAGTACTTC. The full variable domain, completed using reference TRBV29-1 and TRBJ2-5, is SAVISQKPSRDICQRGTSLTIQCQVDSQVTMMFWYRQQPGQSLTLIATANQGSEATYESGFVIDKFPISRPNLTFSTLTVSNMSPEDSSIYLCSAKVGGTGETQYFGPGTRLLVL.